What follows are 9 T cell receptor beta chains derived from one specimen sequenced in a study of shared clonotypes between healthy human individuals. The repertoire was sequenced with immunoSEQ multiplex PCR; TCRdb's copy has only in-frame clones and lacks some. The sample lists roughly 2 million clones; under 97% were seen once. Sample: naive CD4+ T cells sorted from blood. The sample's subset: CD45RA+ positively selected. Receptors originate from a man aged 18 to 35 in good health.

To note about this clone: A junction boundary mismatches the germline segment, possibly from a read error. V is TRBV9 and J is TRBJ2-7; 7 bases fit TRBD1. Germline CDR1 and CDR2: SGDLS and YYNGEE. The length of the CDR3 is 14 residues. The CDR3 here is CASSTGQTGFERYF. Written as DNA, the CDR3 is TGTGCCAGCAGCACGGGACAGACTGGATTCGAGCGGTACTTC.

The chain carries TRBV19 and TRBJ1-4; TRBD1 matches 8 bases. The CDR3 extends over 15 amino acids. Trimming removed 5 bases from V and 5 bases from J; junction bases left unmatched: 7. Germline V gene lookup returns CDR1 LNHDA and CDR2 SQIVND (reference sequence). The CDR3 is CASSLGQGPNEKLFF. Written as DNA, the CDR3 is TGTGCCAGTAGTCTAGGACAGGGACCGAATGAAAAACTGTTTTTT.

The chain uses TRBV4-1 and TRBJ2-5, with D possibly called TRBD1 or TRBD2 (5 bases each). The CDR3 has 15 residues. V was shortened by 1 base and J by 5 bases, with 14 bases between the two germline ends. From germline, CDR1 is MGHRA and CDR2 YSYEKL. The CDR3 sequence is CASSQAGRQGETQYF. For the CDR3, the DNA is TGCGCCAGCAGCCAAGCGGGGCGTCAAGGGGAGACCCAGTACTTC.

The chain carries TRBV6-7 and TRBJ1-5; D remains unclear. TRBV6-7 is treated as an ORF (open reading frame) with a function not yet certain. V shed 3 bases and J shed 13 bases, with 1 base lying between them. This CDR3 spans 8 amino acids. The CDR3 region is CASSYQHF. For the CDR3, the DNA is TGTGCCAGCAGTTATCAGCATTTT.

This clone was recorded once. The J gene is TRBJ2-1, the V gene TRBV20-1; unclear D gene. With 5 bases removed from V and 8 bases from J, the gap between germline ends came to 7 bases. Germline loops: CDR1 DFQATT, CDR2 SNEGSKA (reference sequence). CDR3 length: 10 residues. In DNA, the CDR3 is TGCAGTGCTTCCAGTCATGAGCAGTTCTTC. Protein sequence: CSASSHEQFF.

The genes are TRBV30 and TRBJ1-6; perhaps TRBD1 as D (5 bases). The CDR3 length is 12 residues. From germline, CDR1 is GTSNPN and CDR2 SVGIG (reference sequence). V dropped 5 bases and J dropped 9 bases, with 11 bases sitting between them. The DNA for the CDR3 is TGTGCCTGGGGGCAGGGAACTTCACCCCTCCACTTT. Translating gives CAWGQGTSPLHF.

This rearrangement joins TRBV19 to TRBJ2-1, with a tentative D call TRBD1 (6 bases). CDR3 length: 15 residues. Trimming cost V 1 base and J 6 bases, with 13 bases left between them. Germline lookup yields CDR1 LNHDA and CDR2 SQIVND (reference sequence). CDR3 region: CASSIVAGDTNEQFF. The DNA of the CDR3 is TGTGCCAGTAGTATAGTAGCAGGGGATACCAATGAGCAGTTCTTC. The variable domain in full, with the rest retrieved from reference TRBV19 and TRBJ2-1, is DGGITQSPKYLFRKEGQNVTLSCEQNLNHDAMYWYRQDPGQGLRLIYYSQIVNDFQKGDIAEGYSVSREKKESFPLTVTSAQKNPTAFYLCASSIVAGDTNEQFFGPGTRLTVL.

This chain connects TRBV6-5 to TRBJ1-1; D gene unclear. Germline assignment: CDR1 MNHEY and CDR2 SVGAGI. Trimming cost V 2 bases and J 0 bases, with 7 bases left between them. CDR3 length: 14 residues. The DNA of the CDR3 is TGTGCCAGCAGTTACCTCGGAATGAACACTGAAGCTTTCTTT. The encoded protein is CASSYLGMNTEAFF.

This chain connects TRBV19 to TRBJ2-7; TRBD1 agrees at 8 bases. CDR1 is LNHDA, CDR2 SQIVND, per germline (reference sequence). V shed 5 bases, J shed 4 bases, and the junction held 13 bases outside the gene matches. The CDR3 totals 16 residues. CDR3 region: CASSFSYGQGKYEQYF. CDR3 nucleotide sequence: TGTGCCAGTAGTTTCTCATATGGACAGGGTAAATACGAGCAGTACTTC.